This TCR beta chain was sequenced for a study of glioma-infiltrating T cells. Amplification of TCR alpha and beta CDR3 regions from RNA used iRepertoire nested multiplex PCR. Input was roughly 85-400 ng of tissue mRNA or PBMC total RNA. MiXCR was run by TCRdb on the multiplex PCR reads, yielding one entry per CDR3 protein. The data show around 190,000 distinct CDR3 sequences, roughly 32% seen once. Study-wide results and limits: Tissue-blood divergence was below expectation in non-neoplastic patients, above in gliomas. Tissue and blood shared very few CDR3 sequences.

A remark on this clonotype: What it binds is not known.

Per the germline V gene, CDR1 is DFQATT and CDR2 is SNEGSKA (reference sequence). The V end lost 3 bases, the J end lost 5 bases, and 8 bases lay between the germline ends. This CDR3 contains 11 residues. Sample: glioma tissue, nonneoplastic brain tissue, or PBMCs (not recorded which). The chain carries TRBV20-1 and TRBJ2-7; no clear D gene. The clonotype comes from a human donor with low-grade glioma or glioblastoma, undergoing nonglioma brain surgery, or in good health (not recorded which). The CDR3 sequence is CSASARNEQYF. In DNA, the CDR3 is TGCAGTGCTAGTGCTCGCAACGAGCAGTACTTC.